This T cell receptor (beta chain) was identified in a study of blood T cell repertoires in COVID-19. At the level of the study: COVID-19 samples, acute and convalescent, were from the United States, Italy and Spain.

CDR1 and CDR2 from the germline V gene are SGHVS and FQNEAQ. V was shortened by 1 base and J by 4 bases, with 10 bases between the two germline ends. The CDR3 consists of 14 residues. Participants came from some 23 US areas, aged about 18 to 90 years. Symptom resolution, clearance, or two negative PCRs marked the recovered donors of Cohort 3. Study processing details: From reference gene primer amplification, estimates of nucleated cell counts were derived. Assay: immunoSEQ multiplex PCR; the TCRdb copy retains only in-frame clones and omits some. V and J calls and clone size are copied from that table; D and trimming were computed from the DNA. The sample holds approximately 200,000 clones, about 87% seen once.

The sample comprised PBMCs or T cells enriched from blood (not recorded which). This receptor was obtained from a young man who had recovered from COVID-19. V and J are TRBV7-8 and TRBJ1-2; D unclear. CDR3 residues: CASSLGRRLYGYTF. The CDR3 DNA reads TGTGCCAGCAGCTTAGGGAGGCGCCTCTATGGCTACACCTTC.